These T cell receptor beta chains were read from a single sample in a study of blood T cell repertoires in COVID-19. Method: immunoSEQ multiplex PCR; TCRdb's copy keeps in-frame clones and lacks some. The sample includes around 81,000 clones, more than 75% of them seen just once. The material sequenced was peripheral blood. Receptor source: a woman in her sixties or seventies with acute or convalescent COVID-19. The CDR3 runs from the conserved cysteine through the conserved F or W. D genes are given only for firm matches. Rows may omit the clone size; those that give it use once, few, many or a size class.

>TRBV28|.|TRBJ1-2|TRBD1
CASSFRDRGYGYTF
TGTGCCAGCAGTTTTAGGGACAGGGGGTATGGCTACACCTTC
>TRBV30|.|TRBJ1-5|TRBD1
CAWAVQTGSPNQPQHF
TGTGCCTGGGCCGTTCAGACAGGGTCCCCCAATCAGCCCCAGCATTTT
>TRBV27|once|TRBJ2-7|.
CASSLFRNSYEQYF
TGTGCCAGCAGTTTATTCAGAAACTCCTACGAGCAGTACTTC
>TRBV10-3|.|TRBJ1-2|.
CAISDGLNNYGYTF
TGTGCCATCAGTGACGGACTAAATAACTATGGCTACACCTTC
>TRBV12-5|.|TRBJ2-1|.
CASGLGGSLEQFF
TGTGCTAGTGGTCTCGGAGGGTCTCTGGAGCAGTTCTTC
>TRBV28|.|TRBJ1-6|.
CASSFLDSLGSPLHF
TGTGCCAGCAGTTTTTTAGACAGCTTGGGTTCACCCCTCCACTTT
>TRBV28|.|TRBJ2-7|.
CASSFGYEQYF
TGTGCCAGCAGTTTCGGCTACGAGCAGTACTTC
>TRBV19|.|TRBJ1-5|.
CASSTPAGGLQPQHF
TGTGCCAGTAGTACCCCGGCGGGGGGGCTCCAGCCCCAGCATTTT
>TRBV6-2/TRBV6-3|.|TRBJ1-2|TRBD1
CASSFRGQVYGYTF
TGTGCCAGCAGTTTCAGGGGGCAGGTCTATGGCTACACCTTC
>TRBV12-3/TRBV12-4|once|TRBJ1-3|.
CASSLFGEAADF
TGTGCCAGCAGTCTGTTCGGGGAGGCGGCGGATTTT
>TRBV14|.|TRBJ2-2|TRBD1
CASSPWDRDTGELFF
TGTGCCAGCAGCCCATGGGACAGAGACACCGGGGAGCTGTTTTTT
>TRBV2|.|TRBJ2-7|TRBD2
CARQASGSYEQYF
TGTGCCCGCCAAGCTAGCGGATCCTACGAGCAGTACTTC
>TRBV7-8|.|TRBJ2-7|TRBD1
CASSQSTGYEQYF
TGTGCCAGCAGCCAATCGACAGGGTACGAGCAGTACTTC
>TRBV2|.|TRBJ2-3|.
CASSRLLPSTDTQYF
TGTGCCAGCAGTAGACTTCTTCCTAGCACAGATACGCAGTATTTT
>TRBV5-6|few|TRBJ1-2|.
CASSFGETNYGYTF
TGTGCCAGCAGCTTCGGGGAGACTAACTATGGCTACACCTTC
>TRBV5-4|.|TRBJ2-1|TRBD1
CASSLGRDRGRNEQFF
TGTGCCAGCAGCTTGGGCCGGGACAGGGGCCGGAATGAGCAGTTCTTC
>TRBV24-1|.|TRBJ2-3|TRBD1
CATSGETGTDTQYF
TGTGCCACCAGTGGAGAGACAGGGACAGATACGCAGTATTTT
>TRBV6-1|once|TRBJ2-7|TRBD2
CASSEGTSGVEEQYF
TGTGCCAGCAGTGAAGGGACTAGCGGGGTTGAGGAGCAGTACTTC
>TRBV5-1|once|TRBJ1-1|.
CASSLAEQGDTEAFF
TGCGCCAGCAGCTTGGCGGAGCAAGGGGACACTGAAGCTTTCTTT
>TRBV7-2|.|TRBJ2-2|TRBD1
CASSSDRGTGELFF
TGTGCCAGCAGCTCGGACAGGGGAACCGGGGAGCTGTTTTTT
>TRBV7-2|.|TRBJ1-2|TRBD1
CASSSDRGGYGYTF
TGTGCCAGCAGCTCTGACAGGGGAGGGTATGGCTACACCTTC
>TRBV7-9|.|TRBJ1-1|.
CASSLVGGSTEAFF
TGTGCCAGCAGCTTAGTAGGTGGGAGCACTGAAGCTTTCTTT
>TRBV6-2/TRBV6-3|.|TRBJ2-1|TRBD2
CASSYVSGAGEQFF
TGTGCCAGCAGTTACGTCAGCGGGGCCGGTGAGCAGTTCTTC
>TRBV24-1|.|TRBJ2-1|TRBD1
CATMSLQGAVGEQFF
TGTGCCACCATGTCCTTACAGGGGGCAGTAGGTGAGCAGTTCTTC
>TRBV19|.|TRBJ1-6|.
CASTPGVNSPLHF
TGTGCCAGTACCCCCGGGGTCAATTCACCCCTCCACTTT
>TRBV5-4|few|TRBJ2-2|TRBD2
CASSVVASGVRTGELFF
TGTGCCAGCAGCGTGGTCGCTAGCGGGGTTCGAACCGGGGAGCTGTTTTTT
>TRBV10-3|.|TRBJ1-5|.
CAISESQESNQPQHF
TGTGCCATCAGTGAGTCACAGGAATCCAATCAGCCCCAGCATTTT
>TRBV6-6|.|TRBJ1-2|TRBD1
CASSHGQALVPYGYTF
TGTGCCAGCAGTCATGGACAGGCTCTCGTCCCCTATGGCTACACCTTC
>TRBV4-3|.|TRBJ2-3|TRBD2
CASSRGTSGSSTDTQYF
TGCGCCAGCAGCCGCGGGACTAGCGGATCTAGCACAGATACGCAGTATTTT
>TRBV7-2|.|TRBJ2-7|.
CASSLGAPYEQYF
TGTGCCAGCAGCTTAGGAGCACCCTACGAGCAGTACTTC
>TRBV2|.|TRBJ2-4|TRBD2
CASRGGSGGVPKNIQYF
TGTGCCAGCCGCGGTGGTAGCGGGGGGGTCCCCAAAAACATTCAGTACTTC
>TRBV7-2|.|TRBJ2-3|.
CASSTALVTGVSPDTQYF
TGTGCCAGCAGCACCGCACTAGTTACCGGGGTGTCCCCAGATACGCAGTATTTT
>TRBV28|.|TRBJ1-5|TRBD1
CASKEPGQGYSNQPQHF
TGTGCCAGCAAAGAACCGGGACAGGGATATAGCAATCAGCCCCAGCATTTT
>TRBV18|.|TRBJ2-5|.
CASSPQREVETQYF
TGTGCCAGCTCACCTCAACGAGAGGTGGAGACCCAGTACTTC
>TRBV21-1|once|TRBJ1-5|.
CASSKWDRGQGNQPQHF
TGTGCCAGCAGCAAATGGGACAGGGGGCAGGGCAATCAGCCCCAGCATTTT
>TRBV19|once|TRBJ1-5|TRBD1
CASSIGGTGILGNQPQHF
TGTGCCAGTAGTATAGGGGGGACAGGGATTTTGGGCAATCAGCCCCAGCATTTT
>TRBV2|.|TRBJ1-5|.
CASSIAVFNQPQHF
TGTGCCAGTTCAATAGCGGTATTCAATCAGCCCCAGCATTTT
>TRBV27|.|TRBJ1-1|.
CASRPQENTEAFF
TGTGCCAGCAGACCACAGGAGAACACTGAAGCTTTCTTT